Listed here are 11 T cell receptor beta chains from one sample, sequenced in a study of spatial heterogeneity in lung cancer. MiXCR was run by TCRdb on the 5' RACE reads, yielding one entry per CDR3 protein. The sample records approximately 39,000 distinct CDR3 sequences, about 5.8% being singletons. Stated time point: sample taken at primary tumor resection. Extraction of whole RNA from tumor, nontumor lung or frozen PBMC preceded unsorted sequencing. The sample was PBMCs, taken at surgery. Receptors originate from a male donor with early-stage non-small cell lung cancer.

This clonotype was recorded many times. V is TRBV5-8 and J is TRBJ2-5; 11 bases are a match to TRBD1. This CDR3 comprises 15 residues. The V segment lost 3 bases and the J segment 3 bases; nucleotides outside the gene matches: 4. Germline CDR1 and CDR2: SGHTS and YDEGEE. For the CDR3, the DNA is TGTGCCAGCAGCTCTCGGACAGGGGGCGAAGAGACCCAGTACTTC. Protein product: CASSSRTGGEETQYF.

This clonotype was seen at least ten times. The gene calls are TRBV20-1 and TRBJ2-7; D remains unclear. This CDR3 has 14 residues. Trimming pared 2 bases from V and 2 bases from J, leaving 13 bases between. From germline, CDR1 is DFQATT and CDR2 SNEGSKA (reference sequence). The CDR3 spells CSARTIRTTYEQYF. The CDR3 region has the DNA TGCAGTGCTAGAACGATTCGAACGACCTACGAGCAGTACTTC.

With respect to this clonotype: A much larger clone sits a single nucleotide away, making a read error possible. V usage is TRBV15 and J usage is TRBJ1-4; 10 nucleotides align to TRBD1. Germline V gene lookup returns CDR1 LNHNV and CDR2 YYDKDF (reference sequence). The CDR3 runs to 15 residues. The CDR3 DNA reads as TGTTCCACCAGCCCTCGGACAGGGGGTAATGAAAAACTGTTTTTT. Its translation is CSTSPRTGGNEKLFF. Drawing the rest from reference TRBV15 and TRBJ1-4, the complete variable domain is DAMVIQNPRYQVTQFGKPVTLSCSQTLNHNVMYWYQQKSSQAPKLLFHYYDKDFNNEADTPDNFQSRRPNTSFCFLDIRSPGLGDTAMYLCSTSPRTGGNEKLFFGSGTQLSVL.

Concerning this clonotype: This CDR3 fails to terminate in the conserved phenylalanine or tryptophan, so it likely reflects a read error. This chain links TRBV7-2 with TRBJ2-7; no clear D gene. Germline V gene lookup returns CDR1 SGHTA and CDR2 FQGNSA. The length of the CDR3 is 13 residues. Deletions cut 8 bases from V and 1 base from J, with 12 bases between. The CDR3 region has the DNA TGTGCCAGCCGCTCGGACGTTTCCTACGAGCAGTACCTC. It is translated as CASRSDVSYEQYL.

This clonotype showed up many times. The rearrangement joins TRBV27 to TRBJ2-7; possible D gene TRBD2, 7 bases. Trimming took off 6 bases at V and 7 bases at J, with 19 bases between the two ends. The V gene's germline CDR1 is MNHEY and CDR2 SMNVEV (reference sequence). The CDR3 consists of 14 residues. DNA for the CDR3: TGTGCCAGCAGGGTCGCGGGGGCTGTACAGGAGCAGTACTTC. It specifies CASRVAGAVQEQYF.

Many counts were recorded for this clonotype. The chain employs TRBV19 and TRBJ1-5; D possibly corresponds to TRBD1 (5 bases). The CDR3 sequence is 15 residues long. With 4 bases removed from V and 5 bases from J, the gap between germline ends came to 15 bases. Germline lookup yields CDR1 LNHDA and CDR2 SQIVND (reference sequence). CDR3 nucleotide sequence: TGTGCCAGTAGTAATTCGGGGCGGAAGGATCAGCCCCAGCATTTT. Its protein product is CASSNSGRKDQPQHF.

This clonotype was detected ten times or more. The rearrangement uses TRBV6-6 and TRBJ1-2; 9 bases fit TRBD1. The CDR3 length is 13 residues. Trimming removed 5 bases from V and 8 bases from J; junction bases left unmatched: 6. Germline CDR1 reads MNHNY; CDR2 reads SVGAGI (reference sequence). For the CDR3, the DNA is TGTGCCAGCAGTCCGGGACAGGGAGCCGGCTACACCTTC. Translating it yields CASSPGQGAGYTF.

This clonotype was picked up a small number of times. The V gene is TRBV20-1, the J gene TRBJ2-1, with 12 bases matching TRBD2. CDR1 is DFQATT, CDR2 SNEGSKA, per germline (reference sequence). The CDR3 is 20 amino acids. The J segment lost 0 bases and the V segment lost 5 bases, leaving 17 bases of the junction unmatched. The CDR3: CSARASTSGGPMSSYNEQFF. CDR3 bases: TGCAGTGCTCGGGCCTCCACTAGCGGGGGGCCCATGAGCTCCTACAATGAGCAGTTCTTC.

V gene TRBV9 combines with J gene TRBJ2-3, with TRBD1 matching 9 bases. Germline CDR1 SGDLS, CDR2 YYNGEE. The CDR3 spans 16 residues. Germline trimming cut 3 bases from V and 3 bases from J; bases unmatched to any gene: 8. The DNA for the CDR3 is TGTGCCAGCAGCGCCACTGGACAGGGGTGGACAGATACGCAGTATTTT. Amino acid sequence: CASSATGQGWTDTQYF. Full variable domain (rest looked up from reference TRBV9 and TRBJ2-3): DSGVTQTPKHLITATGQRVTLRCSPRSGDLSVYWYQQSLDQGLQFLIQYYNGEERAKGNILERFSAQQFPDLHSELNLSSLELGDSALYFCASSATGQGWTDTQYFGPGTRLTVL.

This clonotype was detected ten times or more. This chain links TRBV5-1 with TRBJ2-3; 7 bases are shared with TRBD2. The germline V gene has CDR1 SGHRS and CDR2 YFSETQ. There are 16 residues in the CDR3. The trim removed 3 bases at V and 3 bases at J, leaving 10 bases unmatched. DNA of the CDR3: TGCGCCAGCAGCTCTGGGCTAAGCGGGGAAACAGATACGCAGTATTTT. Translated, it gives CASSSGLSGETDTQYF.

In the case of this clonotype: One end of the junction fails to match germline, which may point to a read error. V is TRBV6-6 and J is TRBJ1-3; D remains unclear. The CDR3 runs 16 residues. CDR1 and CDR2 from the germline V gene are MNHNY and SVGAGI (reference sequence). CDR3 nucleotides: TGTGCCAGCAGTTACACGCGGGTGGTCACTGGAAACACCGTATATTTT. It is translated as CASSYTRVVTGNTVYF.